These T cell receptor beta chains were read from a single sample in a study of neurological immune-mediated disorders. TCRdb analysed the 5' RACE reads with MiXCR anew, one entry per CDR3 protein. The table records some 50,000 distinct CDR3 sequences, 15% to 20% of them present only once. The sample was PBMCs. The receptors were sampled from a man in his fifties or sixties in good health. The CDR3 runs from the conserved cysteine through the conserved F or W. The D gene is left open where the match is weak. Clone sizes are given selectively: once, few, many, or a class where the clone is expanded.

v_gene,d_gene,j_gene,abundance,CDR3aa,CDR3nt
TRBV2,NA,TRBJ2-1,NA,CASSGTYNEQFF,TGTGCCAGCAGTGGGACTTACAATGAGCAGTTCTTC
TRBV20-1,NA,TRBJ1-2,many,CSARDRDGANYGYTF,TGCAGTGCTAGAGATCGGGACGGAGCTAACTATGGCTACACCTTC
TRBV20-1,TRBD2,TRBJ2-1,many,CSASENSGTSGYNEQFF,TGCAGTGCTAGTGAAAATTCCGGGACTAGCGGGTACAATGAGCAGTTCTTC
TRBV20-1,TRBD2,TRBJ2-7,many,CSASGPGLDLYEQYF,TGCAGTGCTAGCGGTCCAGGACTAGATCTCTACGAGCAGTACTTC
TRBV4-3,NA,TRBJ2-7,many,CASSPGWDGGEQYF,TGCGCCAGCAGCCCGGGGTGGGACGGCGGGGAGCAGTACTTC
TRBV12-3/TRBV12-4,NA,TRBJ2-1,many,CASSGLNYNEQFF,TGTGCCAGCAGTGGGCTTAACTACAATGAGCAGTTCTTC
TRBV5-1,NA,TRBJ2-3,many,CASSVGLLTDTQYF,TGCGCCAGCAGCGTCGGACTTCTCACAGATACGCAGTATTTT
TRBV20-1,TRBD2,TRBJ2-1,many,CSARDLGEREWYNEQFF,TGCAGTGCTAGAGATCTGGGGGAGCGGGAGTGGTACAATGAGCAGTTCTTC
TRBV4-3,TRBD1,TRBJ2-1,many,CASSLATGGTEQFF,TGCGCCAGCAGCCTTGCAACAGGGGGTACTGAGCAGTTCTTC
TRBV6-1,TRBD1,TRBJ2-7,many,CASSEVNRGRNSEYF,TGTGCCAGCAGTGAGGTGAACAGGGGGCGAAATTCGGAGTACTTC
TRBV4-1,TRBD2,TRBJ2-2,NA,CASSQSPRGRAGTGELFF,TGCGCCAGCAGCCAATCCCCTAGAGGGAGGGCCGGCACTGGGGAGCTGTTTTTT
TRBV7-2,NA,TRBJ2-1,many,CASSLRPPPSHGQFF,TGTGCCAGCAGCCTCAGGCCCCCTCCTAGCCATGGGCAGTTCTTC
TRBV27,NA,TRBJ2-3,NA,CASSLGLKNHPSTDTQYF,TGTGCCAGCAGTTTGGGTCTTAAAAACCACCCTAGCACAGATACGCAGTATTTT
TRBV6-2/TRBV6-3,NA,TRBJ2-7,NA,CASSSAPGPPASEQYF,TGTGCCAGCAGTTCTGCTCCGGGACCCCCGGCCAGCGAGCAGTACTTC
TRBV18,NA,TRBJ2-3,NA,CASSVTGQNSNQPQYF,TGTGCCAGCTCAGTCACAGGGCAGAATAGCAATCAGCCCCAGTATTTT
TRBV15,NA,TRBJ1-2,many,CATSRDRRDAGYGYTF,TGTGCCACCAGCAGAGATCGGAGGGACGCGGGATATGGCTACACCTTC
TRBV20-1,TRBD2,TRBJ2-5,many,CSARGSIGRLQETQYF,TGCAGTGCTAGAGGGTCAATCGGGAGGCTCCAAGAGACCCAGTACTTC
TRBV29-1,NA,TRBJ2-3,NA,CSVTGGGWGSDTQYF,TGCAGCGTTACAGGAGGGGGTTGGGGATCAGATACGCAGTATTTT
TRBV6-6,TRBD1,TRBJ2-7,many,CASSKGQGYYEQYF,TGTGCCAGCAGCAAGGGACAGGGATATTACGAGCAGTACTTC
TRBV7-2,TRBD2,TRBJ2-3,many,CASSSGLGFDTQYF,TGTGCCAGCAGCTCGGGACTAGGTTTCGATACGCAGTATTTT
TRBV28,TRBD1,TRBJ1-4,NA,CASSSTTGRNEKLFF,TGTGCCAGCAGTTCCACGACAGGGAGGAACGAAAAACTGTTTTTT
TRBV28,NA,TRBJ2-5,NA,CASSLPVARVQYF,TGTGCCAGCAGTTTGCCGGTGGCGAGAGTCCAGTACTTC
TRBV5-1,TRBD1,TRBJ2-5,many,CASSWTGGFQETQYF,TGCGCCAGCAGCTGGACAGGGGGCTTCCAAGAGACCCAGTACTTC
TRBV18,NA,TRBJ2-6,NA,CASSPPSSGANVPTF,TGTGCCAGCTCACCACCGAGCTCTGGGGCCAACGTCCCGACTTTC
TRBV5-5,TRBD2,TRBJ2-5,many,CASSLAGGSGSGETQYF,TGTGCCAGCAGCTTGGCCGGAGGTAGCGGGAGCGGGGAGACCCAGTACTTC
TRBV14,NA,TRBJ2-5,many,CASSLRGTQYF,TGTGCCAGCAGCCTCCGGGGGACCCAGTACTTC
TRBV4-2,NA,TRBJ1-4,many,CASSQGQGREKLFF,TGTGCCAGCAGCCAAGGTCAGGGCCGCGAAAAACTGTTTTTT
TRBV7-2,NA,TRBJ2-1,many,CASSPLTGGYNEQFF,TGTGCCAGCAGCCCCCTGACGGGTGGGTACAATGAGCAGTTCTTC
TRBV11-2,TRBD2,TRBJ2-7,many,CASSLWTSTEQYF,TGTGCCAGCAGCTTGTGGACTAGCACTGAGCAGTACTTC
TRBV28,TRBD2,TRBJ2-7,medium-sized,CASNPPGLASYEQYF,TGTGCCAGCAACCCCCCGGGACTAGCCTCCTACGAGCAGTACTTC
TRBV29-1,NA,TRBJ2-3,many,CSVDQGGTDTQYF,TGCAGCGTTGACCAAGGGGGCACAGATACGCAGTATTTT